Listed here are 2 T cell receptor beta chains from one sample, sequenced in a study of T-cell reconstitution after alpha-beta-depleted transplantation in children. TCRbeta library construction was performed incorporating unique molecular identifiers. MiXCR, applied by TCRdb to the PCR reads, yields one record per CDR3 protein. Of about 440,000 distinct CDR3 sequences in the sample, roughly two fifths were seen once. The material was PBMCs, obtained before TCRalphabeta/CD19-depleted stem cell transplant. Every receptor here comes from a girl under 10 years old with aplastic anemia, due to receive a stem cell transplant.

The chain employs TRBV12-3 or TRBV12-4 and TRBJ1-6; no reliable D call. This CDR3 has 12 amino acids. V dropped 6 bases and J dropped 7 bases, with 7 bases sitting between them. CDR3 bases: TGTGCCAGCAGGATGATGAATTCACCCCTCCACTTT. This translates into CASRMMNSPLHF.

The V call is TRBV5-5, the J call TRBJ2-7; TRBD1 agrees at 9 bases. This CDR3 has 14 residues. Germline V gene sequence: CDR1 SGHKS, CDR2 YYEKEE (reference sequence). J was trimmed by 7 bases and V by 4 bases; bases with no gene match: 9. CDR3 residues: CASSLGTGPQEQYF. For the CDR3, the DNA is TGTGCCAGCAGCCTAGGGACAGGGCCTCAGGAGCAGTACTTC.